This T cell receptor beta chain is drawn from a study of T cell changes during pregnancy in multiple sclerosis (dated by TCRdb to 2018 to 2020). About the study as a whole: The study examined how the T cell repertoire changed over the course of pregnancy in women with multiple sclerosis.

To note about this clone: The antigen it binds to is not known. Base qualities were left out, and no much larger clone turns up one base away.

Trimming takes 0 bases from V and 0 bases from J, and the germline ends sit 11 bases apart. CDR1 and CDR2, per the germline V gene, are MNHEY and SVGAGI. The CDR3 holds 16 amino acids from the cysteine to the phenylalanine. Only the CDR3 portion is preserved as DNA: 48 bases, with reading frame beginning at the first base. Libraries were prepared through the immunoSEQ multiplex PCR assay. TCRdb holds this immuneACCESS table with in-frame rearrangements only. Some clones are missing; in checked studies, unresolved V genes explain under half, and the rest has no known cause. For this sample the table gives about 38,000 clones, of which 75% to 95% were detected only once. The ten largest clones add up to over 10% of the sample.

The sample consisted of CD8+ T cells from peripheral blood mononuclear cells, taken after pregnancy. The TCR comes from a female donor with multiple sclerosis, enrolled in a pregnancy study. The V gene is TRBV6-5 and the J gene is TRBJ1-2; a confident D gene designation cannot be given. The CDR3 region: CASSYSYSTTNYGYTF. The nucleotide sequence is TGTGCCAGCAGTTACTCGTACAGTACCACTAACTATGGCTACACCTTC.